This section outlines one T cell receptor beta chain sequence together with its context. This sample is drawn from a study of blood T cell repertoires in COVID-19. Overall study: Spain, Italy and the United States supplied samples that represented acute and convalescent COVID-19. Sample material is recorded as cDNA or gDNA derived from T cells, B-cell-depleted T cells, or PBMCs.

CDR3 size: 15 residues. Germline V gene data show CDR1 as SEHNR and CDR2 as FQNEAQ (reference sequence). J was trimmed by 0 bases and V by 6 bases; bases with no gene match: 5. Measured with immunoSEQ multiplex PCR; TCRdb has only the in-frame clones, and not every one. The sample has around 280,000 clones; 85% to 90% are singletons. The chain employs TRBV7-9 and TRBJ2-7; 10 bases map to TRBD2. Sequencing was done on a sample of peripheral blood. The receptor's source is a woman between 25 and 40 years old with COVID-19, enrolled during active disease. CDR3 region: CASSLAGDYSYEQYF. In nucleotides, the CDR3 is TGTGCCAGCAGTCTAGCGGGGGACTACTCCTACGAGCAGTACTTC.